This T cell receptor (beta chain) is drawn from a study of shared clonotypes between healthy human individuals. Positively selected for CCR7, the CD45RO-negative cells used as naive CD8 cells excluded terminally differentiated effector memory CD45RA+ cells. As for this clone: Antigen specificity is unknown. This specimen includes other DNA sequences encoding the same CDR3.

Study-level results: It was observed that roughly 5.1% of naive CD4 clonotypes were shared across a handful of donors.

Some clones are missing from TCRdb's copy, which holds only in-frame ones; the method was immunoSEQ multiplex PCR. The table lists around 2.1 million clones, around 93% of them singletons, with about 1.8% in the top ten. V gave up 0 bases and J gave up 1 base, with 13 bases separating them. CDR3 size: 17 residues. Looked up from germline, CDR1 is LNHNV and CDR2 is YYDKDF (reference sequence). The sequenced material came from naive CD8+ T cells from PBMCs. The genes are TRBV15 and TRBJ2-1, with D maybe TRBD2 (5 bases). This TCR was recovered from a man between 18 and 35 years old in good health. Some clones in this sample may be carry-over from other donors' samples. The CDR3 nucleotides read TGTGCCACCAGCAGAGATCGACGGGGTAGGTCCTACAATGAGCAGTTCTTC. Protein product: CATSRDRRGRSYNEQFF.